This T cell receptor beta chain was recovered during a study of CD8 T cells in Susac syndrome. Study results and limitations: Individuals included in the TCR sequencing and HLA analysis were acknowledged by the study to be relatively few in number.

Note on this clonotype: Its antigen remains unknown.

With random hexamers, reverse transcription was performed on about 0.45 to 1 ug of RNA. Amplification of TCR beta CDR3 by immunoSEQ multiplex PCR spanned 54 Vbeta and 13 Jbeta. TCRdb processed the immunoSEQ multiplex PCR reads anew with MiXCR; each CDR3 protein has one entry. The sample consists of approximately 180,000 distinct CDR3 sequences, approximately 93% of them appearing once. Negative isolation was used for CD8+ and CD4+ T cells and FACS enrichment for TEMRA cells. The TCR originated in a human donor with multiple sclerosis. Sequencing input: CD4+ T cells from PBMCs.

The CDR3 DNA reads TGTGCCAGCAGTTTCGTTACGGATAATCAGCCCCAGCATTTT. It codes for CASSFVTDNQPQHF. This chain links TRBV28 with TRBJ1-5, with no clear D. With 3 bases removed from V and 4 bases from J, the gap between germline ends came to 10 bases. Looked up from germline, CDR1 is MDHEN and CDR2 is SYDVKM. This CDR3 comprises 14 residues. Based on the CDR3 plus reference TRBV28 and TRBJ1-5, the full variable domain is DVKVTQSSRYLVKRTGEKVFLECVQDMDHENMFWYRQDPGLGLRLIYFSYDVKMKEKGDIPEGYSVSREKKERFSLILESASTNQTSMYLCASSFVTDNQPQHFGDGTRLSIL.